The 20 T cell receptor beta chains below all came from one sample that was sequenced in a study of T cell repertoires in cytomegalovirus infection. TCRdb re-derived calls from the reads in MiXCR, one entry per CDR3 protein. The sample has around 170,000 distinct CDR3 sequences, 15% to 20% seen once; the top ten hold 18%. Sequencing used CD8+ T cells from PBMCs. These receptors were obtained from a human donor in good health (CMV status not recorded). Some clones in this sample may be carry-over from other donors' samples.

The CDR3 here is CASRGTGGNTEAFF. Here the CDR3 DNA reads TGTGCCAGCAGGGGGACAGGGGGGAACACTGAAGCTTTCTTT. The rearrangement links TRBV6-2 or TRBV6-3 to TRBJ1-1, with 11 nucleotides matching TRBD1. Trimming cost V 6 bases and J 1 base; bases outside gene matches: 1. This CDR3 is 14 amino acids long. Germline V gene data show CDR1 as MNHEY and CDR2 as SVGEGT.

CDR3 in DNA: TGTGCCAGCAGCTTCCCTATAGCGGGGGGAATTAGCACAGATACGCAGTATTTT. Amino acids: CASSFPIAGGISTDTQYF. The chain recombines TRBV7-2 with TRBJ2-3; 10 bases match TRBD2. The V segment lost 3 bases and the J segment 0 bases; nucleotides outside the gene matches: 9. The CDR3 length is 18 residues. Germline V lookup: CDR1 SGHTA, CDR2 FQGNSA. Full variable domain (rest looked up from reference TRBV7-2 and TRBJ2-3): GAGVSQSPSNKVTEKGKDVELRCDPISGHTALYWYRQSLGQGLEFLIYFQGNSAPDKSGLPSDRFSAERTGGSVSTLTIQRTQQEDSAVYLCASSFPIAGGISTDTQYFGPGTRLTVL.

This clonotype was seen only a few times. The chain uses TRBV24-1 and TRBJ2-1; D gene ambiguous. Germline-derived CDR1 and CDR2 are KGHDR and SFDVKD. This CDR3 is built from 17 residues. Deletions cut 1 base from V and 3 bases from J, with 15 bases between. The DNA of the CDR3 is TGTGCCACCAGTGATTTTGGCAGATCCCGCTTCTACAATGAGCAGTTCTTC. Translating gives CATSDFGRSRFYNEQFF.

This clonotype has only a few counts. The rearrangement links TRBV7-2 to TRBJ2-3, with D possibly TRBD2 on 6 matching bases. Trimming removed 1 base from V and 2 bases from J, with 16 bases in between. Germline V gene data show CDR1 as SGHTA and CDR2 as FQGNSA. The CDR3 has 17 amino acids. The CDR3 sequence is CASSLGVAEPNTDTQYF. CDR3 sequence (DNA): TGTGCCAGCAGCTTAGGGGTAGCGGAGCCAAACACAGATACGCAGTATTTT.

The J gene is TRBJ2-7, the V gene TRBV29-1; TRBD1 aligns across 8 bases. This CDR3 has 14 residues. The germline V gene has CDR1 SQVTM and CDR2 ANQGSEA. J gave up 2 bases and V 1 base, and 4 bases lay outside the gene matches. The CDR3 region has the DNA TGCAGCGTTGAAGGGACAGGGAATCCCTACGAGCAGTACTTC. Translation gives CSVEGTGNPYEQYF.

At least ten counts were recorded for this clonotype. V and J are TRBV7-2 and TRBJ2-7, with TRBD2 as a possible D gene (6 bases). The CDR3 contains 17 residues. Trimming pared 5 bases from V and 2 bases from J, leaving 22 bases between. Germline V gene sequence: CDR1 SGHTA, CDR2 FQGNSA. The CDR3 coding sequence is TGTGCCAGCAGCCCACCTCCGGGGGACCCAGGAGCCTACGAGCAGTACTTC. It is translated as CASSPPPGDPGAYEQYF.

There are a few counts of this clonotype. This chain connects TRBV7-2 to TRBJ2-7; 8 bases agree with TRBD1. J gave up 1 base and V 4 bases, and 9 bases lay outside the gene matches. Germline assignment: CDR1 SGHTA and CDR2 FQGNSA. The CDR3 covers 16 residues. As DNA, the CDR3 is TGTGCCAGCAGCTCGGCCCAGGACAGGGCTTCCTACGAGCAGTACTTC. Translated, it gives CASSSAQDRASYEQYF. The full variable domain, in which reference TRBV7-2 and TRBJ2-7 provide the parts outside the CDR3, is GAGVSQSPSNKVTEKGKDVELRCDPISGHTALYWYRQSLGQGLEFLIYFQGNSAPDKSGLPSDRFSAERTGGSVSTLTIQRTQQEDSAVYLCASSSAQDRASYEQYFGPGTRLTVT.

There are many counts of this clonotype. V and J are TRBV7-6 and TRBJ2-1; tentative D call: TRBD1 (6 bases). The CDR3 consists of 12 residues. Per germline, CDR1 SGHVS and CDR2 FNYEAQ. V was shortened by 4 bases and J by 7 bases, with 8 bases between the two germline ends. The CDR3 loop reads CASSSQGNEQFF. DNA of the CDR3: TGTGCCAGCAGCTCCCAGGGGAATGAGCAGTTCTTC.

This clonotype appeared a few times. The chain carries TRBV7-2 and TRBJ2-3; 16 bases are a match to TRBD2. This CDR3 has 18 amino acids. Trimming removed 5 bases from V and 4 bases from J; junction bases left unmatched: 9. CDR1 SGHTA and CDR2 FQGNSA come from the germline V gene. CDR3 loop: CASSPTGLAGGVSDTQYF. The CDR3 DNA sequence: TGTGCCAGCAGCCCAACGGGACTAGCGGGGGGGGTATCAGATACGCAGTATTTT.

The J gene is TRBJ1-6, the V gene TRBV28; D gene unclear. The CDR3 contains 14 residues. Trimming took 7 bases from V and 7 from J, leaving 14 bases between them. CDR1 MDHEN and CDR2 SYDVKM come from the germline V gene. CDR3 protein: CASTVGTTNSPLHF. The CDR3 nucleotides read TGTGCCAGCACCGTCGGAACTACCAATTCACCCCTCCACTTT.

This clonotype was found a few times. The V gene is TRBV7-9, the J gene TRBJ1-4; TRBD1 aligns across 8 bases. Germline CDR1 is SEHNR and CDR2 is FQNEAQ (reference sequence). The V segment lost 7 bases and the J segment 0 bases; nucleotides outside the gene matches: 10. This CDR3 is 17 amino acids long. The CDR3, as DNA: TGTGCCAGCACCGACAGGGGTGCCGCCGCAACTAATGAAAAACTGTTTTTT. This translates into CASTDRGAAATNEKLFF.

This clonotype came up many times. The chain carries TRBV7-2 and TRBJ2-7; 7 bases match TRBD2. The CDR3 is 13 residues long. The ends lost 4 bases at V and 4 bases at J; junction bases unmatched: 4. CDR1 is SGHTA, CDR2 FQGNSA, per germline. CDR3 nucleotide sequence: TGTGCCAGCAGCTCGACTAGCCCGTACGAGCAGTACTTC. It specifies CASSSTSPYEQYF. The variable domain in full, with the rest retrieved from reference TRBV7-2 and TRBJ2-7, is GAGVSQSPSNKVTEKGKDVELRCDPISGHTALYWYRQSLGQGLEFLIYFQGNSAPDKSGLPSDRFSAERTGGSVSTLTIQRTQQEDSAVYLCASSSTSPYEQYFGPGTRLTVT.

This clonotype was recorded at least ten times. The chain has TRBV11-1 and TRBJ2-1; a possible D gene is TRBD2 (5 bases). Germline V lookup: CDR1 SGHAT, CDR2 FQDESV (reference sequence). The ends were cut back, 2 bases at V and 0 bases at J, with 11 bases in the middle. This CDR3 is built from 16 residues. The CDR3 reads CASSLNTGYSYNEQFF. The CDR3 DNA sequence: TGTGCCAGCAGCTTAAATACGGGATACTCCTACAATGAGCAGTTCTTC.

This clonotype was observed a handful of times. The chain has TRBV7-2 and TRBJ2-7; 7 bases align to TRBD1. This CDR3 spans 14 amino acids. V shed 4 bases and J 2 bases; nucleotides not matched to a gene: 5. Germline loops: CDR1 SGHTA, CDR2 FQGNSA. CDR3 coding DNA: TGTGCCAGCAGCTCCGGACAGGTACCCTACGAGCAGTACTTC. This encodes CASSSGQVPYEQYF.

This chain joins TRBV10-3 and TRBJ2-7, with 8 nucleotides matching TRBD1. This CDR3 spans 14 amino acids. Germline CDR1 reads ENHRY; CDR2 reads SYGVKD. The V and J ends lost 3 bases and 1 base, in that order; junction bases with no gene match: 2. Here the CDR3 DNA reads TGTGCCATCAGTGATCGGGACAGGTCCTACGAGCAGTACTTC. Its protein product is CAISDRDRSYEQYF.

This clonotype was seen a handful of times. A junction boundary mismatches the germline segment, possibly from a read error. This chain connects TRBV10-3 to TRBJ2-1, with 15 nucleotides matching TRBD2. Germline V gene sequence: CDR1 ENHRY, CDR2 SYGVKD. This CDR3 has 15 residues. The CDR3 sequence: CAMGTSGGISDEQIF. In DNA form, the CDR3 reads TGTGCCATGGGGACTAGCGGGGGGATATCCGATGAGCAGATCTTC.

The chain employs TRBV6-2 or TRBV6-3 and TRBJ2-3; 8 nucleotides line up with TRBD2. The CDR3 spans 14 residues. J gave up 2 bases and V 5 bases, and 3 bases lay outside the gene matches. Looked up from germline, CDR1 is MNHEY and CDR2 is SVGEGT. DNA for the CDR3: TGTGCCAGCAGTGTAGGACTAGCCACAGATACGCAGTATTTT. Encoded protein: CASSVGLATDTQYF.

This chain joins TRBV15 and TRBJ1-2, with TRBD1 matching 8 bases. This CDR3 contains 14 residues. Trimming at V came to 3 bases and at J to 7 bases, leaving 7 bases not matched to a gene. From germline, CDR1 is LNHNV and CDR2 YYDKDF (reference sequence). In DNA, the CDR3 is TGTGCCACCAGCAGTGCCCGTCAGGGGGCTGGCTACACCTTC. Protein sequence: CATSSARQGAGYTF.

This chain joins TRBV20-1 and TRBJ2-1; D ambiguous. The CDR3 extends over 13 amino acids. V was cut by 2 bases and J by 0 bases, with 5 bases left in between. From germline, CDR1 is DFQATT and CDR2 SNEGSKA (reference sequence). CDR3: CSARPDSYNEQFF. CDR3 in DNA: TGCAGTGCTAGACCAGACTCCTACAATGAGCAGTTCTTC.

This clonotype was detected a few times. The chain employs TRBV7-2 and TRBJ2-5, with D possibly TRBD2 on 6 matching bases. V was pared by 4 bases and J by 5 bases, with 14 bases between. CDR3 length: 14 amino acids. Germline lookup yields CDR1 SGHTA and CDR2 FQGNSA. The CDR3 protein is CASSSPGTVETQYF. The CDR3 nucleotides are TGTGCCAGCAGCTCCCCGGGGACTGTCGAGACCCAGTACTTC.